This T cell receptor (beta chain) was sequenced in a study of regulatory T cells in long-lasting Graves disease. The CDR3 is 15 residues long. With V trimmed by 8 bases and J by 2 bases, 9 bases remained unmatched. Germline V gene data show CDR1 as SGHRS and CDR2 as YFSETQ. According to the study, TCR beta libraries were built with iRepertoire HTBI primers and CDR3-region Arm-PCR. TCRdb passed the multiplex PCR reads through MiXCR, listing each CDR3 protein once. The sample carries roughly 500,000 distinct CDR3 sequences, 14% recorded once. Time point: newly diagnosed GD, antithyroid drugs for less than 3 months. Preparation of the TCR library used RNA extracted from PBMCs. This clonotype was counted a few times. The sample was also linked to a second study, of T cells in Graves' hyperthyroidism and ophthalmopathy. Per that paper: With a duration under 2 months, the hyperthyroidism was newly diagnosed in patients aged 18 to 65. Ophthalmopathy and stable hyperthyroidism were told apart by a 13 V-J model.

Sequenced here: peripheral blood mononuclear cells (PBMCs), sampled at new diagnosis, from a patient treated with antithyroid drugs. This chain connects TRBV5-1 to TRBJ2-1; 8 nucleotides line up with TRBD2. The clonotype was recovered from a woman in her forties or fifties with Graves disease. The CDR3 is CASTIAGIAYNEQFF. CDR3 nucleotides: TGCGCCAGTACGATAGCGGGGATAGCCTACAATGAGCAGTTCTTC.